Sequencing of this T cell receptor beta chain was carried out in a study of T cells in Graves' hyperthyroidism and ophthalmopathy. Study-level points and caveats: Blood samples included most of the expanded thyroid clonotypes exceeding 0.001.

CDR1 and CDR2 (germline): LGHDT, YNNKEL (reference sequence). The V end was cut by 4 bases, the J end by 3 bases, with 8 bases between. This CDR3 is built from 13 residues. There are many counts of this clonotype. The antigen remains undetermined. For the diagnoses, clinical symptoms, serum thyroxine and TRAb, thyroid ultrasound and orbital computed tomography were used. The CDR3 regions of TCR beta were amplified from RNA transcripts. Primed by the HTBI set, a first-round RT-PCR was run on the TCR CDR3. Each CDR3 protein gets one entry after TCRdb re-called the multiplex PCR reads with MiXCR. This table holds a few hundred thousand distinct CDR3 sequences, around 17% found once.

The TCR was taken from a woman in her forties or fifties with Graves' hyperthyroidism. Sequenced: blood. J is TRBJ2-3 and V is TRBV3-1; D perhaps matches TRBD2 (5 bases). The CDR3 DNA sequence: TGTGCCAGCAGCCCTACTAGAACAGATACGCAGTATTTT. Amino acid sequence: CASSPTRTDTQYF.